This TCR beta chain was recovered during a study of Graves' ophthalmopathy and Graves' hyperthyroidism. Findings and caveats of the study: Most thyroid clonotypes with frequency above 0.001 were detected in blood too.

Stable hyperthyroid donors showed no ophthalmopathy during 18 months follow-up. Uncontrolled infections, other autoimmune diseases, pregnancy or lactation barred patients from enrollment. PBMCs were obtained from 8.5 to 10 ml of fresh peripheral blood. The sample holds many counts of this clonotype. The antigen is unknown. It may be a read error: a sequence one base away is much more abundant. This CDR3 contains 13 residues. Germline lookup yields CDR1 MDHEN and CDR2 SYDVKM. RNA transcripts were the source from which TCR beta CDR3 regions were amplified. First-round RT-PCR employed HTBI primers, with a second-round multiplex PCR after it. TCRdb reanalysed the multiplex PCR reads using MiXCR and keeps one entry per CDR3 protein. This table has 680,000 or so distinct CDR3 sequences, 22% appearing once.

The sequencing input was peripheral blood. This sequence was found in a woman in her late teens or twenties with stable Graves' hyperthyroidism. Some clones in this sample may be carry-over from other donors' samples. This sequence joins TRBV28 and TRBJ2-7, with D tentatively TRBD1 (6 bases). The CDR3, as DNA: TGTGCCAGCAGTCCATCGTACAGGGACGAGCGGTACTTC. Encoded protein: CASSPSYRDERYF.